This T cell receptor (beta chain) was identified during a study of CD8 T cells in Susac syndrome. Whole-study findings and limits: An acknowledgment was made by the study that its TCR sequencing and HLA analysis involved relatively few individuals.

Controls were healthy donors chosen to match patients in age and sex. The CD8+ and CD4+ T cells were isolated magnetically using a negative isolation approach, whereas the TEMRA cells were enriched by FACS. Random hexamers served to reverse transcribe about 0.45 to 1 ug RNA. Amplification of TCR beta CDR3 was carried out by immunoSEQ multiplex PCR, which covered 54 Vbeta and 13 Jbeta segments. TCRdb fed the immunoSEQ multiplex PCR reads into MiXCR, producing one record per CDR3 protein. The data show approximately 190,000 distinct CDR3 sequences, over 85% seen once. This CDR3 spans 17 amino acids. Germline loops: CDR1 SGDLS, CDR2 YYNGEE. V shed 0 bases and J shed 4 bases, with 19 bases lying between them. Details on this clonotype: Its matching antigen is unknown.

Material for sequencing was CD4+ T cells from PBMCs. The receptor's source is a human donor in good health. The gene calls are TRBV9 and TRBJ1-2; D remains unclear. For the CDR3, the DNA is TGTGCCAGCAGCGTAGAGGGAAAAAGGGAGGCGAGCTATGGCTACACCTTC. The encoded protein is CASSVEGKREASYGYTF.